The 22 T cell receptor beta chains below come from one sample, sequenced in a study of cytomegalovirus exposure and HLA in healthy donors. The study ran its PCR with 60 Vbeta and 13 Jbeta primers. Produced via immunoSEQ multiplex PCR; TCRdb's table is partial and in-frame only. Here the sample spans tens of thousands of clones, about 60% being singletons. Sequenced material: PBMCs. The receptors derive from a woman in her thirties or forties in good health and CMV-seropositive.

The J gene is TRBJ2-1, the V gene TRBV29-1; D is unresolved. The germline V gene has CDR1 SQVTM and CDR2 ANQGSEA. V was clipped by 0 bases and J by 8 bases, with 8 bases between them. This CDR3 spans 12 amino acids. In DNA form, the CDR3 reads TGCAGCGTTGAAGATCTAGGTGATGAGCAGTTCTTC. The encoded protein is CSVEDLGDEQFF.

The J gene is TRBJ2-1, the V gene TRBV28; D is ambiguous. V was shortened by 8 bases and J by 4 bases, with 15 bases between the two germline ends. The CDR3 sequence is 14 residues long. Germline CDR1 is MDHEN and CDR2 is SYDVKM. Written as DNA, the CDR3 is TGTGCCAGCCCCCCTAGTGCGGTTTACAATGAGCAGTTCTTC. This translates into CASPPSAVYNEQFF.

The J gene is TRBJ2-2, the V gene TRBV13; 10 bases fit TRBD1. The CDR3 runs to 15 residues. Germline lookup yields CDR1 PRHDT and CDR2 FYEKMQ (reference sequence). V dropped 5 bases and J dropped 6; count of bases not matched to a gene: 6. The CDR3 loop reads CASSPRDRGAGELFF. The CDR3 DNA follows: TGTGCCAGCAGCCCCCGGGACAGGGGAGCCGGGGAGCTGTTTTTT.

This rearrangement joins TRBV2 to TRBJ2-5; D may be TRBD2 (6 bases). V lost 3 bases and J lost 5, with 16 bases in between. The CDR3 has 15 residues. Looked up from germline, CDR1 is SNHLY and CDR2 is FYNNEI. CDR3 coding DNA: TGTGCCAGCAGTGACAGGGCGGGTCGGGGGGAGACCCAGTACTTC. Residues: CASSDRAGRGETQYF. Together with reference TRBV2 and TRBJ2-5, the CDR3 gives the full variable domain: EPEVTQTPSHQVTQMGQEVILRCVPISNHLYFYWYRQILGQKVEFLVSFYNNEISEKSEIFDDQFSVERPDGSNFTLKIRSTKLEDSAMYFCASSDRAGRGETQYFGPGTRLLVL.

Only a few counts were recorded for this clone. The chain is built from TRBV30 and TRBJ1-5, with 10 bases lining up with TRBD1. The germline V gene has CDR1 GTSNPN and CDR2 SVGIG (reference sequence). The CDR3 sequence is 20 residues long. The trim removed 0 bases at V and 4 bases at J, leaving 18 bases unmatched. The CDR3 DNA reads as TGTGCCTGGAGTGTTCCCCGGGACAGGGGCGGAAAGTTAAGGAATCAGCCCCAGCATTTT. Protein product: CAWSVPRDRGGKLRNQPQHF.

The chain combines TRBV9 with TRBJ2-4; D unresolved. Germline lookup yields CDR1 SGDLS and CDR2 YYNGEE. Trimming stripped 0 bases from V and 6 bases from J, with 13 bases between. The CDR3 totals 15 residues. CDR3 in DNA: TGTGCCAGCAGCGTAGAGGCAGGTTATGGAAACATTCAGTACTTC. Protein product: CASSVEAGYGNIQYF.

V is TRBV5-1 and J is TRBJ2-3; TRBD1 is a possible D gene (6 bases). Germline CDR1 and CDR2: SGHRS and YFSETQ. This CDR3 contains 16 residues. Trimming took off 4 bases at V and 4 bases at J, with 19 bases between the two ends. The CDR3 nucleotides are TGCGCCAGCAGCCCAATTAGGGGGAATGAGCCAGATACGCAGTATTTT. As protein: CASSPIRGNEPDTQYF.

The rearrangement links TRBV7-2 to TRBJ2-5; D is ambiguous. The J call is uncertain, as TRBJ2-7 better fits the DNA end. The germline CDR1 and CDR2 sequences are SGHTA and FQGNSA. CDR3 length equals 15 residues. This CDR3 reads CASSLVRDFRYEQYF. The DNA of the CDR3 is TGTGCCAGCAGCTTAGTACGTGACTTTCGGTACGAGCAGTACTTC.

The chain links TRBV4-2 to TRBJ2-3, with TRBD2 matching 8 bases. CDR1 is LGHNA, CDR2 YNFKEQ, per germline. This CDR3 is 17 amino acids long. V dropped 1 base and J dropped 3; count of bases not matched to a gene: 9. The CDR3 sequence is CASSQVSTSGATDTQYF. The CDR3 DNA reads as TGTGCCAGCAGCCAAGTCTCTACTAGCGGAGCAACAGATACGCAGTATTTT.

This clone has just one count. The gene calls are TRBV4-3 and TRBJ2-5, with a weak D call TRBD1 (8 bases). Germline loops: CDR1 LGHNA, CDR2 YSLEER. CDR3 length equals 16 residues. V shed 4 bases and J shed 0 bases, with 15 bases lying between them. Here the CDR3 reads CASSPGQGGDQETQYF. In DNA form, the CDR3 reads TGCGCCAGCAGCCCTGGACAGGGAGGGGACCAAGAGACCCAGTACTTC.

V usage is TRBV6-1 and J usage is TRBJ1-5; tentative D call: TRBD1 (6 bases). Germline V gives CDR1 MNHNS, CDR2 SASEGT. Trimming removed 10 bases from V and 7 bases from J, with 17 bases in between. The CDR3 totals 13 residues. As DNA, the CDR3 is TGTGCCAATTCCGCTAACAGGGACCAGCCCCAGCATTTT. It is translated as CANSANRDQPQHF.

J is TRBJ1-2 and V is TRBV28, with 8 bases fitting TRBD1. The CDR3 totals 15 residues. V shed 7 bases and J 8 bases; nucleotides not matched to a gene: 15. The V gene's germline CDR1 is MDHEN and CDR2 SYDVKM. The CDR3 bases are TGTGCCAGCACCTCCGGGGCCCTCCCAGGGGGCGGCTACACCTTC. Translation gives CASTSGALPGGGYTF.

This clone was observed a few times. The chain recombines TRBV2 with TRBJ2-5, with 7 bases matching TRBD2. Germline-derived CDR1 and CDR2 are SNHLY and FYNNEI. CDR3 length: 14 amino acids. The J segment lost 1 base and the V segment lost 6 bases, leaving 5 bases of the junction unmatched. As DNA, the CDR3 is TGTGCCAGCAGCTGGCTAGCGGCCCAAGAGACCCAGTACTTC. This encodes CASSWLAAQETQYF.

This chain connects TRBV25-1 to TRBJ1-2, with D unclear. Germline V gives CDR1 MGHDK, CDR2 SYGVNS. This CDR3 is built from 12 residues. Trimming pared 6 bases from V and 4 bases from J, leaving 9 bases between. CDR3 residues: CASSSSPYGYTF. The CDR3 region has the DNA TGTGCCAGCAGCTCAAGCCCCTATGGCTACACCTTC.

The CDR3 DNA reads as TGTGCCAGCAGCCGGACTGAAGAGACCCAGTACTTC. Protein product: CASSRTEETQYF. The chain carries TRBV7-8 and TRBJ2-5; D is perhaps TRBD2 (5 bases). CDR1 SGHVS and CDR2 FQNEAQ come from the germline V gene. Trimming shortened V by 5 bases and J by 3 bases, and 7 bases separated the two germline ends. The CDR3 spans 12 residues.

This clone was found a few times. This rearrangement joins TRBV9 to TRBJ2-5; 10 positions agree with TRBD2. Germline V gene sequence: CDR1 SGDLS, CDR2 YYNGEE. The CDR3 is made up of 15 amino acids. J was trimmed by 8 bases and V by 0 bases; bases with no gene match: 7. The CDR3 sequence is CASSVGASGSETQYF. In DNA form, the CDR3 reads TGTGCCAGCAGCGTAGGGGCTAGCGGGAGTGAAACCCAGTACTTC.

CDR3 nucleotide sequence: TGTGCCAGCAGCTGGGGGGACAGGGACGGCACTGAAGCTTTCTTT. Its translation: CASSWGDRDGTEAFF. The gene calls are TRBV11-2 and TRBJ1-1; the match to TRBD1 covers 9 bases. Germline CDR1 and CDR2: SGHAT and FQNNGV. The CDR3 is made up of 15 amino acids. With 4 bases clipped from V and 4 bases from J, the junction kept 7 bases outside the gene matches.

V gene TRBV5-1 combines with J gene TRBJ2-5, with 8 positions matching TRBD2. Germline V CDR1 and CDR2: SGHRS, YFSETQ. The V gene end was trimmed by 2 bases and the J gene end by 6 bases; junction bases not matched to a gene: 3. This CDR3 spans 13 amino acids. CDR3 region: CASSLLAGQTQYF. CDR3 DNA: TGCGCCAGCAGCTTATTAGCGGGGCAGACCCAGTACTTC.

The gene calls are TRBV10-2 and TRBJ2-7; 8 bases line up with TRBD1. After removal of 6 bases from V and 1 base from J, the junction contained 5 bases not matched to a gene. This CDR3 has 14 residues. Germline CDR1 and CDR2: WSHSY and SAAADI. The CDR3 here is CASRATGGSYEQYF. CDR3 sequence (DNA): TGCGCCAGCAGGGCAACAGGGGGGTCCTACGAGCAGTACTTC.

CDR3 nucleotides: TGTGCCAGCAGTTACTGGCTAGCGGGACCCACAGATACGCAGTATTTT. Amino acid sequence: CASSYWLAGPTDTQYF. The rearrangement uses TRBV6-5 and TRBJ2-3, with TRBD2 identical over 9 bases. Germline V gives CDR1 MNHEY, CDR2 SVGAGI. Trimming removed 1 base from V and 2 bases from J; junction bases left unmatched: 4. The CDR3 is 16 residues long.

The V and J genes are TRBV28 and TRBJ1-5; TRBD1 matches 8 bases. J was trimmed by 6 bases and V by 3 bases; bases with no gene match: 4. The CDR3 covers 14 residues. The germline V gene has CDR1 MDHEN and CDR2 SYDVKM. The CDR3 sequence: CASSFSGGGQPQHF. As DNA, the CDR3 is TGTGCCAGCAGTTTCTCAGGGGGCGGTCAGCCCCAGCATTTT.

V gene TRBV11-2 combines with J gene TRBJ1-1, with D unclear. Germline V lookup: CDR1 SGHAT, CDR2 FQNNGV. The CDR3 runs 15 residues. V lost 5 bases and J lost 1, with 14 bases in between. CDR3 sequence reads: CASSLDTWKNTEAFF. DNA for the CDR3: TGTGCCAGCAGCCTCGACACTTGGAAGAACACTGAAGCTTTCTTT.